This T cell receptor (beta chain) was documented in a study of T-cell reconstitution after alpha-beta-depleted transplantation in children. Study-level results: Approximately two months post-transplant, alpha-beta T cells reportedly originated from several hundred expanded graft clones. For some patients, TCRbeta diversity was high at day 60 because of recipient T cells and thymic progenitors that survived. T-cell counts and diversity were attributed mostly to newly produced T cells one year after transplant.

The CDR3 runs to 12 residues. Germline loops: CDR1 SQVTM, CDR2 ANQGSEA. V was cut by 7 bases and J by 1 base, with 10 bases left in between. This clonotype was counted at least ten times. The antigen is not known. Using unique molecular identifiers, the investigators prepared the TCRbeta library. TCRdb reprocessed the PCR reads via MiXCR and lists one record per CDR3 protein. This sample carries 25,000 to 30,000 distinct CDR3 sequences, 6.3% of them seen once, and the ten largest clones take approximately 7%. The V and J genes are TRBV29-1 and TRBJ1-1; no reliable D call. The sequence derives from a male patient younger than 18 who had a stem cell transplant for acute myeloid leukemia, so the T cells may come from the graft donor. Specimen: PBMCs, mostly from graft donor cells, collected 180 days after TCRalphabeta/CD19-depleted stem cell transplant. The CDR3 here is CSARNGNTEAFF. CDR3 sequence (DNA): TGCAGCGCCCGTAACGGGAACACTGAAGCTTTCTTT.